One and the same sample provided the 2 T cell receptor beta chains below, sequenced in a study of blood T cells in healthy people across ages. Primed by a sample-barcoded 5' primer and a J-beta primer mix, a second PCR proceeded for 7 to 11 cycles. TCRdb analysed the 5' RACE reads with MiXCR anew, one entry per CDR3 protein. Of roughly 2 million distinct CDR3 sequences detected, approximately 50% appear once; the ten largest clones hold 2.1%. What was sequenced was blood. These TCRs come from a woman aged 40-49 years in good health.

This clonotype was recorded many times. The J gene is TRBJ2-1, the V gene TRBV29-1; D is undetermined. The CDR3 totals 11 residues. In germline, CDR1 is SQVTM, CDR2 ANQGSEA. Trimming removed 6 bases at V and 3 bases at J, with 6 bases between. In DNA, the CDR3 is TGCAGCGTGGAACGCTACAATGAGCAGTTCTTC. Translated, it gives CSVERYNEQFF.

V gene TRBV3-1 combines with J gene TRBJ2-5; D possibly corresponds to TRBD1 (6 bases). The germline V gene has CDR1 LGHDT and CDR2 YNNKEL (reference sequence). Trimming took 7 bases from V and 2 from J, leaving 14 bases between them. CDR3 size: 14 residues. DNA for the CDR3: TGTGCCAGCACCCGACGGACAGAACAAGAGACCCAGTACTTC. Translation: CASTRRTEQETQYF.